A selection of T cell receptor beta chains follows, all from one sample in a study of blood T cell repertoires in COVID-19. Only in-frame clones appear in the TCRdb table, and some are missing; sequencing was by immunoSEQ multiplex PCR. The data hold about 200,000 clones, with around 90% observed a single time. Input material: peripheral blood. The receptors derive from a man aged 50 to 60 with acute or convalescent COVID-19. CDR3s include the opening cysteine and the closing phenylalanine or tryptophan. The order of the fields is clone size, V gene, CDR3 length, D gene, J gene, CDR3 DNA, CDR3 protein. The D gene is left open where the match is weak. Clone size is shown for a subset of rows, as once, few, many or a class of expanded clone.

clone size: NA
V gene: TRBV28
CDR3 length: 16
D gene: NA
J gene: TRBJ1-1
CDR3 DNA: TGTGCCAGCAGTTTAAGGGGGGGCAACAGAGCGACTGAAGCTTTCTTT
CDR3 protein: CASSLRGGNRATEAFF

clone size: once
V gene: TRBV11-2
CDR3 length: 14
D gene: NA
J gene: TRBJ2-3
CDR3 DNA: TGTGCCAGCAGCTTAGCGGGAGTTCGATATACGCAGTATTTT
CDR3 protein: CASSLAGVRYTQYF

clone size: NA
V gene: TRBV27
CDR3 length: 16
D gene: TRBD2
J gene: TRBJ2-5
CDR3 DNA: TGTGCCAGCAGTTTTTGGCGGGAGGGCTCTGGGGAGACCCAGTACTTC
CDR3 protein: CASSFWREGSGETQYF

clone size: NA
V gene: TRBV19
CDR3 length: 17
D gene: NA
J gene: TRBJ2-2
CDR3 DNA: TGTGCCAGTAGTACAGGGTCCCTATTACGTGGCACCGGGGAGCTGTTTTTT
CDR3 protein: CASSTGSLLRGTGELFF

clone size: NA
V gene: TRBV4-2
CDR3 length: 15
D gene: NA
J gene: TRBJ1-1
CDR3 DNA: TGTGCCAGCAGCCAAGATAAAGTCAGGGGCACTGAAGCTTTCTTT
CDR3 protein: CASSQDKVRGTEAFF

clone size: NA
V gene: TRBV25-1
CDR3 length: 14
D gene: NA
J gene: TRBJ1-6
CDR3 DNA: TGTGCCAGCAGTGTCAGACAGCAGAATTCACCCCTCCACTTT
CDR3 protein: CASSVRQQNSPLHF

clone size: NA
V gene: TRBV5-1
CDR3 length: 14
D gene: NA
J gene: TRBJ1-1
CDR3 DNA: TGCGCCAGCAGCTGGAGCGGGGAGAGGGCTGAAGCTTTCTTT
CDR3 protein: CASSWSGERAEAFF

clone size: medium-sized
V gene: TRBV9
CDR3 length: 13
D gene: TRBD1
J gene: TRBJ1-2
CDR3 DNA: TGTGCCAGCAGCGTAGACAGGGGTCAAGGCTACACCTTC
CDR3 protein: CASSVDRGQGYTF

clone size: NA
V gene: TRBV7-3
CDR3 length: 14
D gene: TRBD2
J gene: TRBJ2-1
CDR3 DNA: TGTGCCAGCAGCTTAGCGGGAGGCCCGGTTGAGCAGTTCTTC
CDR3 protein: CASSLAGGPVEQFF

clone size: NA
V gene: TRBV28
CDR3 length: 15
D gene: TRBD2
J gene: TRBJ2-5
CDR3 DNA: TGTGCCAGCAGTTTTGTCGAAGCGGGGCAAGAGACCCAGTACTTC
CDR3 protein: CASSFVEAGQETQYF

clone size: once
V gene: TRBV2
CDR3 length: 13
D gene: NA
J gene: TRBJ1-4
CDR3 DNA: TGTGCCAGCAGTTTGTCTATTAATGAAAAACTGTTTTTT
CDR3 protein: CASSLSINEKLFF

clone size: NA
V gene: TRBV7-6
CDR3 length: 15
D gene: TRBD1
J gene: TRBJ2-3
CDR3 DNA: TGTGCCAGCAGCTTATACAGGGGATCCCCAGATACGCAGTATTTT
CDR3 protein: CASSLYRGSPDTQYF

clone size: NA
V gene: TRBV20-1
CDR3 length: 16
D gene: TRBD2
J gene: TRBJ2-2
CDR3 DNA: TGCAGTGCTAGTTTCGGACTAGTCACAAACACCGGGGAGCTGTTTTTT
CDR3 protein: CSASFGLVTNTGELFF

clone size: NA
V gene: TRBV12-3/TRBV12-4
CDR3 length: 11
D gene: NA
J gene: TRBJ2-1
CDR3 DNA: TGTGCCAGCAGTAGTTCGGGTGAGCAGTTCTTC
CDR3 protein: CASSSSGEQFF

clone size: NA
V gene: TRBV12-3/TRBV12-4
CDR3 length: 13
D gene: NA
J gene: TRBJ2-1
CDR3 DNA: TGTGCCAGCACCTTGGGGGGAAGCAATGAGCAGTTCTTC
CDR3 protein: CASTLGGSNEQFF

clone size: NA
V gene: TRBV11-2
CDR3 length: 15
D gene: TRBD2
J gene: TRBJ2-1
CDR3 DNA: TGTGCCAGCAGCTTAGGAGCGGGAGTCGTCAATGAGCAGTTCTTC
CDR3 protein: CASSLGAGVVNEQFF

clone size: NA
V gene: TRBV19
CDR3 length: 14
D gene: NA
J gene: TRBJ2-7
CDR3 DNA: TGTGCCAGTAGTCCCCAGCGGGTAGGATACGAGCAGTACTTC
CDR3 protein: CASSPQRVGYEQYF

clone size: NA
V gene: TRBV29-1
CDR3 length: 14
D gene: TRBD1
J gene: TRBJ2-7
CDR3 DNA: TGCAGCGGTGCAGCTGGACAGGGGGCCTACGAGCAGTACTTC
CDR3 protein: CSGAAGQGAYEQYF

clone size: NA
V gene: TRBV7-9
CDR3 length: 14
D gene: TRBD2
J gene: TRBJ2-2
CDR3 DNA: TGTGCCAGCAGCTCCATCGGGGGGGCCGGGGAGCTGTTTTTT
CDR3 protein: CASSSIGGAGELFF

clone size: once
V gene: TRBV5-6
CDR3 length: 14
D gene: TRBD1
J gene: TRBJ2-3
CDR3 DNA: TGTGCCAGCAGCGCAGGGGGCTTCACAGATACGCAGTATTTT
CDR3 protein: CASSAGGFTDTQYF

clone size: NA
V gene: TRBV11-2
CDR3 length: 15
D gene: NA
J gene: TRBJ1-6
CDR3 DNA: TGTGCCAGCAGCAAAGAGGACAGAAATAATTCACCCCTCCACTTT
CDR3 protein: CASSKEDRNNSPLHF

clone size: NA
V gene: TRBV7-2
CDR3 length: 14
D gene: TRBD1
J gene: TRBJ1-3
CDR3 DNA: TGTGCCAGCAGCTCGACAGGGGGATCGTCCACCATATATTTT
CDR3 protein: CASSSTGGSSTIYF

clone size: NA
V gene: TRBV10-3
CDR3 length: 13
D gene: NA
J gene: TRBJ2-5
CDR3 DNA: TGTGCCATCACGAGCGGACTACAAGAGACCCAGTACTTC
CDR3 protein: CAITSGLQETQYF

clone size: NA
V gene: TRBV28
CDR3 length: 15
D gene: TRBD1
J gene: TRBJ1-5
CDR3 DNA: TGTGCCAGCACTGGGACAGGGACCCTTGTGCAGCCCCAGCATTTT
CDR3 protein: CASTGTGTLVQPQHF

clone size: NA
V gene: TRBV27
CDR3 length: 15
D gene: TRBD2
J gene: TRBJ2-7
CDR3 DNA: TGTGCCAGCAGCTGGTACGGGGGGAGCTCCTACGAGCAGTACTTC
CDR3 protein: CASSWYGGSSYEQYF

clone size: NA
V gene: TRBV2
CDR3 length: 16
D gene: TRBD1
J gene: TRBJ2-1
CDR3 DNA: TGTGCCAGCAGCCGGGGACGGGGACAGGGAGACAATGAGCAGTTCTTC
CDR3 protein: CASSRGRGQGDNEQFF

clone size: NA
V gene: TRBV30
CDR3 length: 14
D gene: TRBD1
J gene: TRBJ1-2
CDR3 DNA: TGTGCCTGGAGTGAGCAGGGGGCGATCTACGGCTACACCTTC
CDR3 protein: CAWSEQGAIYGYTF

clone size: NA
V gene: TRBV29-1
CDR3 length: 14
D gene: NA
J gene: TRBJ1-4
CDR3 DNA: TGCAGCGTTGCGGGATCCTCAACTAATGAAAAACTGTTTTTT
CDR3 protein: CSVAGSSTNEKLFF

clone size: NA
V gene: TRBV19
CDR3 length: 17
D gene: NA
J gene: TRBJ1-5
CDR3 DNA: TGTGCCAGTAGTATAGACCTGGGAGGGAACAGCAATCAGCCCCAGCATTTT
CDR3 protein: CASSIDLGGNSNQPQHF

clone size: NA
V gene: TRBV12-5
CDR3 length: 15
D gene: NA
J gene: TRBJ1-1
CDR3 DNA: TGTGCTAGTGGTTCCGAACAGGACCTGAACACTGAAGCTTTCTTT
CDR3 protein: CASGSEQDLNTEAFF

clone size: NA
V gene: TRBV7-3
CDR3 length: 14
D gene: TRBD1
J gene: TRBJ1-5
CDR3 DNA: TGTGCCAGGATAGACAGGGGAAGAAATCAGCCCCAGCATTTT
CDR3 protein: CARIDRGRNQPQHF

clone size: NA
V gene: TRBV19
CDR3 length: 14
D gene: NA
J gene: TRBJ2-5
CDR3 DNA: TGTGCCAGTAGCGCACGAGGGTACCAAGAGACCCAGTACTTC
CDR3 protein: CASSARGYQETQYF

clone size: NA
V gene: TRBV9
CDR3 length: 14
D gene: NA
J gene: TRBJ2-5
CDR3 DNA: TGTGCCAGCAGCCCACGTCAGGGGAAAGAGACCCAGTACTTC
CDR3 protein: CASSPRQGKETQYF

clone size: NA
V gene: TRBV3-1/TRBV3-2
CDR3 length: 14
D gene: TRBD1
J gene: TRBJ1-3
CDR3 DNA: TGTGCCAGCAGCCACTCGGACAGGGGAAACACCATATATTTT
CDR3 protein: CASSHSDRGNTIYF

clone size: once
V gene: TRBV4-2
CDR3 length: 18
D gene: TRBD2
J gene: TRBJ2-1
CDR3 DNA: TGTGCCAGCAGCCAAGATACGATTTGGCTAGCGGGTGGCAATGAGCAGTTCTTC
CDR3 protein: CASSQDTIWLAGGNEQFF

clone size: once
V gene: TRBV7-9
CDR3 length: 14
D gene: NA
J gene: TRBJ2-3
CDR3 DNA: TGTGCCAGCAGCTTACTTCCGGGAACCGATACGCAGTATTTT
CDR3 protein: CASSLLPGTDTQYF

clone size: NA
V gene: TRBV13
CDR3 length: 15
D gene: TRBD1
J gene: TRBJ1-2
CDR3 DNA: TGTGCCAGCAGACTACGGGACAGGGGGAACTATGGCTACACCTTC
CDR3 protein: CASRLRDRGNYGYTF

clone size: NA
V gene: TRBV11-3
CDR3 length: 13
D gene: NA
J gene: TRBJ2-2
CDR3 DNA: TGTGCCAGCAGCTCTCAGTCGGGGGGGGAGCTGTTTTTT
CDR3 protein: CASSSQSGGELFF

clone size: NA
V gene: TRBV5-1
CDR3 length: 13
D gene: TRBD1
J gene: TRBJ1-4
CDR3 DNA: TGCGCCAGCCGAGGGACAGTTAATGAAAAACTGTTTTTT
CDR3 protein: CASRGTVNEKLFF

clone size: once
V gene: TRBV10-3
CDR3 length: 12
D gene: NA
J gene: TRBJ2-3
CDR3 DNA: TGTGCCACCTCGCAGGGTCCAGATACGCAGTATTTT
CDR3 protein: CATSQGPDTQYF

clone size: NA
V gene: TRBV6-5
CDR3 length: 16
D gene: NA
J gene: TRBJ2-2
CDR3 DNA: TGTGCCAGCAGTTACTATTCCACGCCTATATCCCGGGAGCTGTTTTTT
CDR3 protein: CASSYYSTPISRELFF

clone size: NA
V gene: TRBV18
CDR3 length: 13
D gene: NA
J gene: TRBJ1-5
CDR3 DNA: TGTGCCAGCTCACCCGGGGGTTTGCAGCCCCAGCATTTT
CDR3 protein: CASSPGGLQPQHF

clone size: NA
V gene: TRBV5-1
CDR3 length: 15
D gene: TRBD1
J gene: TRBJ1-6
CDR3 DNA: TGCGCCAGCAGCCCGGGACAGGGGGGGAATTCACCCCTCCACTTT
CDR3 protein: CASSPGQGGNSPLHF

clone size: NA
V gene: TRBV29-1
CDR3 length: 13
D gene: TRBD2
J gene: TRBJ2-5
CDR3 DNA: TGCAGCGTTTACCTAGCGGGACCGGGGAGCCAGTACTTC
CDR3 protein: CSVYLAGPGSQYF

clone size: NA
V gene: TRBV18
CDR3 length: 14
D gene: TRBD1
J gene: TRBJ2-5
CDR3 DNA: TGTGCCAGCTCACCCCGGACAGGGCAAGAGACCCAGTACTTC
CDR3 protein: CASSPRTGQETQYF

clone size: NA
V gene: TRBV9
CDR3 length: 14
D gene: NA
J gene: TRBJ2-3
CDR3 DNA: TGTGCCAGCAGCCGGAGGTCGAGCACAGATACGCAGTATTTT
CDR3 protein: CASSRRSSTDTQYF

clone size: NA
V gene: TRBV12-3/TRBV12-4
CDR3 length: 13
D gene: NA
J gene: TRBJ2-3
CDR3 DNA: TGTGCCAGCAGGGGCCCGCGCACAGATACGCAGTATTTT
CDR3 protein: CASRGPRTDTQYF

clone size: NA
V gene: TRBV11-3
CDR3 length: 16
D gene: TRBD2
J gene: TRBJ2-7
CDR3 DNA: TGTGCCAGCAGTCAACATAGCGGGAATGGTTTAGACGAGCAGTACTTC
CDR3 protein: CASSQHSGNGLDEQYF

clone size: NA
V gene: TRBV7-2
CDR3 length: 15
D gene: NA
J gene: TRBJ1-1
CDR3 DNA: TGTGCCAGCAGCTTCCTGGGTAGCATGAACACTGAAGCTTTCTTT
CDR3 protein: CASSFLGSMNTEAFF